This T cell receptor (beta chain) was recorded in a study of persistence of HIV-infected CD4 T cells. Sequencing used immunoSEQ version 4 in survey mode. Clones were read by immunoSEQ multiplex PCR, and TCRdb kept only the in-frame ones, dropping some. Among around 60,000 clones, about 81% were seen once, and the ten largest hold around 1.7%. Overlapping HIV-1 Gag 15-mer peptides at approximately 1 ug per peptide per mL were used. Sorted nonresponding memory CD4+ T cells were CD40L-negative, CD69-negative, CD45RO-high. The germline V gene has CDR1 MNHEY and CDR2 SVGAGI. The CDR3 is 16 residues long. With V trimmed by 4 bases and J by 5 bases, 8 bases remained unmatched. With regard to this clone: Its antigen is undetermined.

This rearrangement joins TRBV6-5 to TRBJ2-7; the match to TRBD2 covers 13 bases. The TCR originated in an adult man with HIV who was CMV-seropositive. The sequenced sample was CD4+ T cells sorted from PBMCs after 18-hour stimulation, obtained from a patient who received antiretroviral therapy. The CDR3 DNA follows: TGTGCCAGCAGTTTTATGACCGGGACTAGCGGGGACGAGCAGTACTTC. Its protein is CASSFMTGTSGDEQYF.